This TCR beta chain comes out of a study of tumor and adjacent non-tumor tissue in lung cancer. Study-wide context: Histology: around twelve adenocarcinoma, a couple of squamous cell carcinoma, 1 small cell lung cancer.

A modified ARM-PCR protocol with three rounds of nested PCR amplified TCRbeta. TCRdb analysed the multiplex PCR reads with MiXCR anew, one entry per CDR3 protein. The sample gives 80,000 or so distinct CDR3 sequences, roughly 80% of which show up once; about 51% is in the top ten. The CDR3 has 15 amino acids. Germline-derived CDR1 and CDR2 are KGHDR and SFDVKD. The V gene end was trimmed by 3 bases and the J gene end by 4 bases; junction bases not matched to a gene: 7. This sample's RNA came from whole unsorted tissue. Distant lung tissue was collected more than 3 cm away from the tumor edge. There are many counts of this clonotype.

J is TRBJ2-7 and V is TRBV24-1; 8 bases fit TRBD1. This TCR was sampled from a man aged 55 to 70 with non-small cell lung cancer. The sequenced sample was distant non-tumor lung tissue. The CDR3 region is CATSDPPGQVYEQYF. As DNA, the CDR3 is TGTGCCACCAGTGATCCTCCGGGACAGGTATACGAGCAGTACTTC.